What follows are 15 T cell receptor beta chains derived from one specimen sequenced in a study of cytomegalovirus exposure and HLA in healthy donors. 60 Vbeta and 13 Jbeta primers were used in PCR. Profiling relied on immunoSEQ multiplex PCR, and the TCRdb table lists in-frame clones only, not all of them. The profile shows under 200,000 clones, roughly four fifths of them singletons. Source material: PBMCs. The receptor set was obtained from a man aged 35-49 years in good health and CMV-seronegative.

The V gene is TRBV18, the J gene TRBJ1-5; 8 bases are shared with TRBD1. V was clipped by 4 bases and J by 5 bases; unmatched bases: 7. Germline CDR1 is KGHSH and CDR2 is LQKENI. This CDR3 is built from 15 residues. The CDR3 spells CASSLSTGDYQPQHF. CDR3 nucleotides: TGTGCCAGCTCACTTTCGACAGGGGACTATCAGCCCCAGCATTTT.

This clone is deemed medium-sized (0.01 to 0.1%). V is TRBV9 and J is TRBJ2-1; TRBD1 agrees at 7 bases. This CDR3 is 14 amino acids long. Germline assignment: CDR1 SGDLS and CDR2 YYNGEE. V shed 0 bases and J 8 bases; nucleotides not matched to a gene: 5. CDR3 in amino acids: CASSVAYRGDEQFF. The CDR3 bases are TGTGCCAGCAGCGTAGCCTACAGGGGAGATGAGCAGTTCTTC.

This clone was recorded a few times. The V call is TRBV27, the J call TRBJ2-1; 8 bases align to TRBD2. The CDR3 consists of 14 residues. The V gene end was trimmed by 6 bases and the J gene end by 8 bases; junction bases not matched to a gene: 9. CDR1 MNHEY and CDR2 SMNVEV come from the germline V gene (reference sequence). The CDR3 nucleotides are TGTGCCAGCAGCCAGCGGGAGTTCGGCCATGAGCAGTTCTTC. It translates to CASSQREFGHEQFF.

This rearrangement joins TRBV10-3 to TRBJ1-1; TRBD1 agrees at 7 bases. V gave up 4 bases and J gave up 4 bases; unmatched junction bases: 3. Germline CDR1 ENHRY, CDR2 SYGVKD. The CDR3 consists of 13 residues. DNA for the CDR3: TGTGCCATCAGTGGACAGGGAGGCACTGAAGCTTTCTTT. Protein: CAISGQGGTEAFF.

The rearrangement uses TRBV30 and TRBJ1-6; no firm D call. The CDR3 is 11 residues long. CDR1 and CDR2 (germline): GTSNPN, SVGIG (reference sequence). Deletions cut 6 bases from V and 7 bases from J, with 7 bases between. DNA of the CDR3: TGTGCCTGTCGAGGGAATTCACCCCTCCACTTT. Its protein is CACRGNSPLHF.

V is TRBV28 and J is TRBJ2-1, with D perhaps matching TRBD1 (6 bases). Germline loops: CDR1 MDHEN, CDR2 SYDVKM. The CDR3 length is 15 residues. Trimming pared 10 bases from V and 2 bases from J, leaving 18 bases between. The CDR3 sequence: CATLSLGAAYNEQFF. DNA for the CDR3: TGTGCCACCCTTTCTTTGGGGGCCGCCTACAATGAGCAGTTCTTC.

The genes are TRBV5-1 and TRBJ1-2, with TRBD1 matching over 8 bases. Trimming cost V 4 bases and J 8 bases; bases outside gene matches: 7. Per the germline V gene, CDR1 is SGHRS and CDR2 is YFSETQ. The CDR3 has 13 amino acids. The CDR3 sequence: CASSQRTGYGYTF. In nucleotides, the CDR3 is TGCGCCAGCAGCCAACGGACAGGGTACGGCTACACCTTC.

The chain is built from TRBV6-1 and TRBJ1-4, with a tentative D call TRBD1 (6 bases). V was trimmed by 7 bases and J by 5 bases, leaving 14 bases between them. Germline V gene data show CDR1 as MNHNS and CDR2 as SASEGT. This CDR3 contains 14 residues. CDR3 amino acids: CASIRTANNEKLFF. In DNA form, the CDR3 reads TGTGCCAGCATCCGGACAGCAAACAATGAAAAACTGTTTTTT.

The V and J genes are TRBV7-3 and TRBJ1-2, with 9 positions matching TRBD1. V lost 8 bases, J lost 2 bases, and 6 bases stayed unmatched. This CDR3 region has 14 residues. Per the germline V gene, CDR1 is SGHTA and CDR2 is FQGTGA. In DNA form, the CDR3 reads TGTGCCAGCGGAAGACAGGGGGGAAACTATGGCTACACCTTC. Residues: CASGRQGGNYGYTF.

This clone came up once. The genes are TRBV2 and TRBJ2-1; TRBD2 agrees at 7 bases. CDR1 SNHLY and CDR2 FYNNEI come from the germline V gene. The CDR3 is 16 amino acids. V trimming: 1 base; J trimming: 5 bases; junction bases outside the gene matches: 8. The CDR3 coding sequence is TGTGCCAGCAGTGAAGATGTGGGGGGGAGCGACAATGAGCAGTTCTTC. Amino acid sequence: CASSEDVGGSDNEQFF.

This sequence joins TRBV9 and TRBJ2-2, with 9 bases that match TRBD2. The CDR3 has 17 amino acids. The ends lost 0 bases at V and 2 bases at J; junction bases unmatched: 5. In germline, CDR1 is SGDLS, CDR2 YYNGEE. The CDR3 DNA is TGTGCCAGCAGCGTAGTAACTAGCGGGCGTAACACCGGGGAGCTGTTTTTT. Translating gives CASSVVTSGRNTGELFF. The full variable domain, its missing parts supplied by reference TRBV9 and TRBJ2-2, is DSGVTQTPKHLITATGQRVTLRCSPRSGDLSVYWYQQSLDQGLQFLIQYYNGEERAKGNILERFSAQQFPDLHSELNLSSLELGDSALYFCASSVVTSGRNTGELFFGEGSRLTVL.

This chain links TRBV5-4 with TRBJ2-2; D perhaps matches TRBD2 (6 bases). CDR1 SGHNT and CDR2 YYREEE come from the germline V gene (reference sequence). The CDR3 totals 18 residues. Trimming took 0 bases from V and 1 from J, leaving 16 bases between them. CDR3: CASSLGPTSSQNTGELFF. The CDR3 region has the DNA TGTGCCAGCAGCTTGGGACCCACTAGCAGCCAGAACACCGGGGAGCTGTTTTTT.

The genes are TRBV6-4 and TRBJ1-1; 7 nucleotides align to TRBD1. The CDR3 runs 13 residues. Germline CDR1 reads MRHNA; CDR2 reads SNTAGT. J was trimmed by 4 bases and V by 6 bases; bases with no gene match: 5. The CDR3 DNA is TGTGCCAGCAGCCCGACAGGGCTCACTGAAGCTTTCTTT. Its translation: CASSPTGLTEAFF.

This chain joins TRBV30 and TRBJ1-5; D may be TRBD1 (6 bases). Germline V gene data show CDR1 as GTSNPN and CDR2 as SVGIG (reference sequence). Trimming stripped 0 bases from V and 5 bases from J, with 11 bases between. This CDR3 has 14 residues. The CDR3 loop is CAWSVTGSHQPQHF. Written as DNA, the CDR3 is TGTGCCTGGAGTGTTACAGGGAGTCATCAGCCCCAGCATTTT.

The J gene is TRBJ2-7, the V gene TRBV19; 8 positions agree with TRBD2. Germline CDR1 reads LNHDA; CDR2 reads SQIVND (reference sequence). This CDR3 region has 15 residues. The trim removed 5 bases at V and 5 bases at J, leaving 11 bases unmatched. CDR3 sequence: CASSRTSGAADEQYF. In DNA, the CDR3 is TGTGCCAGTAGTCGTACTAGCGGAGCTGCCGACGAGCAGTACTTC. Variable domain in full (rest from reference TRBV19 and TRBJ2-7): DGGITQSPKYLFRKEGQNVTLSCEQNLNHDAMYWYRQDPGQGLRLIYYSQIVNDFQKGDIAEGYSVSREKKESFPLTVTSAQKNPTAFYLCASSRTSGAADEQYFGPGTRLTVT.